The TCR beta chain described here comes from a study of beta chain features in type 1 diabetes. V was clipped by 8 bases and J by 0 bases, with 5 bases between them. This CDR3 comprises 12 residues. Per the germline V gene, CDR1 is SEHNR and CDR2 is FQNEAQ (reference sequence). This clone was observed a few times. What it binds is unknown. Within the sample, other DNA sequences also encode this same CDR3. Study conclusions and caveats: Here, the possible influence of HLA type (on TCRB rearrangement) remained unresolved. At VDJ recombination sites, type 1 diabetes patients had fewer insertions and more deleted nucleotides.

Every bit of the isolated RNA underwent reverse transcription, so sequencing read expressed TCRB transcripts. Measured with immunoSEQ multiplex PCR; TCRdb has only the in-frame clones, and not every one. The sample includes about 930,000 clones, under 20% of them seen just once. Every participating donor gave one draw, a heparinised blood sample averaging about 100 mL. V and J are TRBV7-9 and TRBJ1-5; D gene unclear. Sequenced material: naive CD4+ T cells from blood. This sequence originates from a woman aged 18-30 years in good health. The CDR3 region has the DNA TGTGCCAGCTCTGTTAGCAATCAGCCCCAGCATTTT. Translating gives CASSVSNQPQHF.